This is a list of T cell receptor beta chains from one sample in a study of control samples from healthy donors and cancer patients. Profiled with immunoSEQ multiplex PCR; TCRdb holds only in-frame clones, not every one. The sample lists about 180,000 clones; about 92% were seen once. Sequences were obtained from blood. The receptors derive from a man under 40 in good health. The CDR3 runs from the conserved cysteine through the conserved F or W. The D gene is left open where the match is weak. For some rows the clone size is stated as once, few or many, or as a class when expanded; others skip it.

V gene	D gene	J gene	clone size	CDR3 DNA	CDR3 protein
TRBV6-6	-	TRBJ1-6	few	TGTGCCAGCAGATCGAAGAGCTCCTATAATTCACCCCTCCACTTT	CASRSKSSYNSPLHF
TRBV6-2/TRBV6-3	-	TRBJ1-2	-	TGTGCCAGCAGTTACCAGTACGGAAACTATGGCTACACCTTC	CASSYQYGNYGYTF
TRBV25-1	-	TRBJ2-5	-	TGTGCCAGCACCAAGAAAGAGACCCAGTACTTC	CASTKKETQYF
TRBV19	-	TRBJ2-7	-	TGTGCCAGTAGTATAATGGGGGCTGTAGACGAGCAGTACTTC	CASSIMGAVDEQYF
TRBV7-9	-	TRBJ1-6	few	TGTGCCAGCAGCGGGGAGTGGTCCTATAATTCACCCCTCCACTTT	CASSGEWSYNSPLHF
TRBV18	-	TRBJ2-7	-	TGTGCCAGCTCACCATCGCAAGGGCGCTACGAGCAGTACTTC	CASSPSQGRYEQYF
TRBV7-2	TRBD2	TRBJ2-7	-	TGTGCCAGCAGCTTGGCGGGGGGGCGGGGGGCCAGGGAGCAGTACTTC	CASSLAGGRGAREQYF
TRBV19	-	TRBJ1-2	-	TGTGCCAGTAGTAATTCGCCTCGATATGGCTACACCTTC	CASSNSPRYGYTF
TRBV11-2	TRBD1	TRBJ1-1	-	TGTGCCAGCAGCTCCGGGACAGGGGGAAGCGCTGAAGCTTTCTTT	CASSSGTGGSAEAFF
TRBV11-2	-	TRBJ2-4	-	TGTGCCAGCAGCCCGGCGAGAAACATTCAGTACTTC	CASSPARNIQYF
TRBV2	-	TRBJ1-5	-	TGTGCCAGCAGTGAAGGGCGGGGCACGTCCCAGCATTTT	CASSEGRGTSQHF
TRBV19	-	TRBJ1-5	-	TGTGCCAGTAGTATAGCCGGGGATCAGCCCCAGCATTTT	CASSIAGDQPQHF
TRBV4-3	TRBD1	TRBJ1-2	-	TGCGCCAGCTCCAATAGACAGGGCCATGGCTACACCTTC	CASSNRQGHGYTF
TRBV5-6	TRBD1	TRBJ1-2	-	TGTGCCAGCACCCCACAGGGGGCGGACTATGGCTACACCTTC	CASTPQGADYGYTF
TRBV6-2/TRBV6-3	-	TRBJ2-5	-	TGTGCCAGCAGTTACTCGCCCCTGAAGGCCGGGAGTAGGGAGACCCAGTACTTC	CASSYSPLKAGSRETQYF
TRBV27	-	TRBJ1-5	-	TGTGCCAGCAGCCGCTCAGACCGGGGCAGGCAGCCCCAGCATTTT	CASSRSDRGRQPQHF
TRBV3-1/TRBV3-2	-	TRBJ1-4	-	TGTGCCAGCAGCCAGACCCAGGGAGGGGATGAAAAACTGTTTTTT	CASSQTQGGDEKLFF
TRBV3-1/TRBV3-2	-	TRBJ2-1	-	TGTGCCAGCAGCCAACTTACCAATGAGCAGTTCTTC	CASSQLTNEQFF
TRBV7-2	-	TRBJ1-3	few	TGTGCCAGCAGCTTATCACCGACCTCTGGAAACACCATATATTTT	CASSLSPTSGNTIYF
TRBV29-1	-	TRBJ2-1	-	TGCAGCGTGACAAAGGGTGGCAATGAGCAGTTCTTC	CSVTKGGNEQFF
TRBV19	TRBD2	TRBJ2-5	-	TGTGCCAGTAGTCTAGCGGGAGTGGAGACCCAGTACTTC	CASSLAGVETQYF
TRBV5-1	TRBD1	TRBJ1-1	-	TGCGCCAGCAGTTTGACAGGGGAAACTGAAGCTTTCTTT	CASSLTGETEAFF
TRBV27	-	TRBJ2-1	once	TGTGCCAGCAGGCCCGAAGCGGCAAGCATAAGCTCCTACAATGAGCAGTTCTTC	CASRPEAASISSYNEQFF
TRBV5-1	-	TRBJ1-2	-	TGCGCCAGCAGCTTAGGGGATTATGGCTACACCTTC	CASSLGDYGYTF
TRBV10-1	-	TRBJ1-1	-	TGCGCCAGCAGTGAGTCGTACCGTACTGAAGCTTTCTTT	CASSESYRTEAFF
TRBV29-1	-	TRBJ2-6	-	TGCAGCGTTGGGCGTACAAGCTCTGGGGCCAACGTCCTGACTTTC	CSVGRTSSGANVLTF
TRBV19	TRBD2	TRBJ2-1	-	TGTGCCAGTAGTCTGAGCGGGACCTCCTACAATGAGCAGTTCTTC	CASSLSGTSYNEQFF
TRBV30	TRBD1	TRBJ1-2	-	TGTGCCTGGAAGCACAGGGGGGACTATGGCTACACCTTC	CAWKHRGDYGYTF
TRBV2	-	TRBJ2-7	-	TGTGCCAGCAGACGTGGCCCGTCTTACGAGCAGTACTTC	CASRRGPSYEQYF
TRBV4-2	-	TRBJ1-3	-	TGTGCCAGCAGCCGAACGACAGGAAACTCTGGAAACACCATATATTTT	CASSRTTGNSGNTIYF
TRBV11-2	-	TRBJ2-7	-	TGTGCCAGCAGCTTAGATCACGAGCAGTACTTC	CASSLDHEQYF
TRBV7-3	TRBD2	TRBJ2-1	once	TGTGCCAGCAGCTTAGGGACTAGCGGGAGCAATGAGCAGTTCTTC	CASSLGTSGSNEQFF
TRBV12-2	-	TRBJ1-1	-	TGTGCAAGTCGCCCGGGTTCACCTGAAGCTTTCTTT	CASRPGSPEAFF
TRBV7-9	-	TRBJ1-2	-	TGTGCCAGCAGCTTATTACAGGGCAACTATGGCTACACCTTC	CASSLLQGNYGYTF
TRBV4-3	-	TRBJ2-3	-	TGCGCCAGCAGCCAAAGATCGGGGACGAGCACTAGCACAGATACGCAGTATTTT	CASSQRSGTSTSTDTQYF
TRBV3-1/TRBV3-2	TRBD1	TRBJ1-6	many	TGTGCCAGCAGCCAAGAGGACAGGGATAATTCACCCCTCCACTTT	CASSQEDRDNSPLHF
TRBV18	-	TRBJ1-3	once	TGTGCCAGCTCACACCGAGACTCAGAAGCTTATGGAAACACCATATATTTT	CASSHRDSEAYGNTIYF
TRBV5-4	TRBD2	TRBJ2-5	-	TGTGCCAGCAGCTTGGCCCCTAGCGGGGGCCAAGAGACCCAGTACTTC	CASSLAPSGGQETQYF
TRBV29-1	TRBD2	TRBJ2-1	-	TGCAGCGTTGGAAGCGGGAGGGCCATCAATGAGCAGTTCTTC	CSVGSGRAINEQFF
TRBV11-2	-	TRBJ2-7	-	TGTGCCAGCAGCCCGGGCTTCGGGGAGCAGTACTTC	CASSPGFGEQYF
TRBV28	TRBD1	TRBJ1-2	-	TGTGCCAGCAGTGTGGGGACAGGGATTAGCTATGGCTACACCTTC	CASSVGTGISYGYTF
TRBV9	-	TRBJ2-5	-	TGTGCCAGCAGCGCCCGGGACTACCAAGAGACCCAGTACTTC	CASSARDYQETQYF
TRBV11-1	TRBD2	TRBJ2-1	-	TGTGCCAGCAGCCGGACTAGCGGGATCTACAATGAGCAGTTCTTC	CASSRTSGIYNEQFF
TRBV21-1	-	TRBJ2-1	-	TGTGCCAGCAGCAAAGACAGGGTTTACAATGAGCAGTTCTTC	CASSKDRVYNEQFF
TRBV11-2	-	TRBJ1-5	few	TGTGCCAGCAGCCTTATGGGGGGAGGCAATCAGCCCCAGCATTTT	CASSLMGGGNQPQHF
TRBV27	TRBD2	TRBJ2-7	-	TGTGCCAGCAGTTCCCTTAGCGGGAGAGAGCAGTACTTC	CASSSLSGREQYF
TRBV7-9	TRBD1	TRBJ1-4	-	TGTGCCAGCAGCACCCGGACAGGGGGCAGGTCAACTAATGAAAAACTGTTTTTT	CASSTRTGGRSTNEKLFF
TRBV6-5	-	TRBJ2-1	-	TGTGCCAGCAACCCATCCCAGGGCTACAATGAGCAGTTCTTC	CASNPSQGYNEQFF
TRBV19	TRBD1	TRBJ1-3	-	TGTGCCAGTAGCACCGGGACAGGGTCTGGAAACACCATATATTTT	CASSTGTGSGNTIYF
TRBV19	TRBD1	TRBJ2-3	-	TGTGCCAGTAGTATGTCAGGGGGTCTTTTCACAGATACGCAGTATTTT	CASSMSGGLFTDTQYF
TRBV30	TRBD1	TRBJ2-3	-	TGTGCCTGGAGTGCCGGGACAGGGGGCATTACGCAGTATTTT	CAWSAGTGGITQYF
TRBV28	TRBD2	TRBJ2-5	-	TGTGCCAGCCTGACTAGCGGGAGTGTTCAAGAGACCCAGTACTTC	CASLTSGSVQETQYF
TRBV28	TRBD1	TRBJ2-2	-	TGTGCCAGCAGTGGCCCCGGGACAGGAATTCCCGGGGAGCTGTTTTTT	CASSGPGTGIPGELFF
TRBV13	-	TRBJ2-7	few	TGTGCCAGCAGCTGGGCCCACGAGCAGTACTTC	CASSWAHEQYF
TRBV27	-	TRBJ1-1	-	TGTGCCAGCAGTTTATCGTCGGGGGGCACTGAAGCTTTCTTT	CASSLSSGGTEAFF
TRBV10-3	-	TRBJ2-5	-	TGTGCCATCAGTGAAGGGTGGGTGGAGACCCAGTACTTC	CAISEGWVETQYF
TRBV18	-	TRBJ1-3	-	TGTGCCAGCTCACCACCTGGTTTCCTCTCTGGAAACACCATATATTTT	CASSPPGFLSGNTIYF